This T cell receptor (beta chain) came from a study of human T cells and chemical hapten exposure. Study context: Small volume differences among pooled libraries mainly caused per-sample TCR yield variation.

Time point: patch test 3, about 24 weeks after DPC sensitization. Described treatment: therapeutic diphenylcyclopropenone sensitization with weekly scalp DPC. Findings of the study overall: Expanded TCRs showed more large CDR3 clusters than pre-sensitization or healthy control sets.

The CDR3 sequence is 15 residues long. Per the germline V gene, CDR1 is SGHVS and CDR2 is FNYEAQ. Losses at the gene ends were 3 bases for V and 5 bases for J; bases not matched to a gene: 8. Unique molecular identifiers were attached to individual cDNA molecules within the library. In the study's own analysis: Across samples, TCR counts had a median of about 92,000 and ranged from roughly 23,224 to 690,600. TCRdb ran MiXCR on the RACE reads and lists one entry per CDR3 protein. In this record, the V and J calls reflect TCRdb's handling and not the investigators' own analysis. The repertoire includes fewer than 80,000 distinct CDR3 sequences, 11% of them detected once, and around 2.1% sits in the top ten. This clonotype was recorded a few times. The antigen remains undetermined.

Sample: whole blood, taken in connection with sensitization to the hapten diphenylcyclopropenone (DPC). The chain recombines TRBV7-6 with TRBJ2-7; TRBD1 aligns across 9 bases. The TCR sequence derives from a woman in her 30s with alopecia areata. Some clones in this sample may be carry-over from other donors' samples. This CDR3 reads CASSFARDRVNEQYF. The CDR3 DNA is TGTGCCAGCAGCTTCGCCCGGGACAGGGTCAACGAGCAGTACTTC.